This TCR beta chain was sequenced for a study of CXCR3 chemokines and chemotherapy response in bladder cancer. Looked up from germline, CDR1 is MNHEY and CDR2 is SVGEGT. This CDR3 region has 15 residues. Between the trimmed V and J ends, which lost 3 bases and 0 bases, there was a span of 9 bases. Using its own MiXCR run on the PCR reads, TCRdb lists one record per CDR3 protein. The sample records fewer than 3,500 distinct CDR3 sequences, 25% to 30% being singletons. In its sample, this clonotype ranks as medium-sized. This sample was obtained from a patient whose treatment included neoadjuvant chemotherapy. This chain links TRBV6-2 or TRBV6-3 with TRBJ1-3; D uncertain. The source is a human donor with bladder cancer that did not respond to neoadjuvant chemotherapy. CDR3 DNA: TGTGCCAGCAGTTATGCGCCGTACTCTGGAAACACCATATATTTT. This translates into CASSYAPYSGNTIYF.